This T cell receptor beta chain was identified during a study of cytomegalovirus exposure and HLA in healthy donors. Study in general: Earlier, 110 million or so unique TCR beta sequences were recovered from some 200 million T cells by an analysis.

Primers included in the PCR were 60 Vbeta and 13 Jbeta primers. The method was immunoSEQ multiplex PCR; TCRdb's version includes in-frame clones alone and lacks a portion of them. This table holds under 200,000 clones, 65% to 85% found once. General study points: An apparent linkage of common viral pathogens to several of the most significant clusters emerged in a later analysis.

Of note for this clone: Its antigen is unknown.

Trimming removed 4 bases from V and 4 bases from J, with 10 bases in between. The CDR3 runs 13 residues. Germline V gene data show CDR1 as MNHEY and CDR2 as SMNVEV (reference sequence). Specimen: PBMCs. The TCR originated in a woman aged 45 to 65 in good health and CMV-seropositive. The chain is built from TRBV27 and TRBJ1-2; D is ambiguous. The CDR3 loop is CASSSGQPYGYTF. As DNA, the CDR3 is TGTGCCAGCAGTTCCGGTCAACCCTATGGCTACACCTTC.